This paragraph reports one T cell receptor (beta chain). The antigen is unknown. This sample stems from a study of CD8+CD57+ T cells in acquired aplastic anemia. According to the study, genomic DNA was the template for TCR beta VDJ and CDR3 profiling. In TCRdb, the reads were re-called with MiXCR into one record per CDR3 protein. The sample lists 400,000 to 500,000 distinct CDR3 sequences, 55% to 75% occurring once. Study findings and constraints: The study found no significant CD8+ Simpson's diversity difference between patients and controls. The study identified roughly 31 CD8+ CDR3 sequences shared by patients and controls.

The source is a human donor in good health, serving as a control. The sample taken for sequencing was sorted CD4+, CD8+, or CD8+CD57+ T cells (not recorded which) from PBMCs.

DNA of the CDR3: TGTGCCAGCAGTTTTGAGGTAATGAACACTGAAGCTTTCTTT. It translates to CASSFEVMNTEAFF. The chain couples TRBV7-2 to TRBJ1-1; D gene ambiguous. CDR1 and CDR2 from the germline V gene are SGHTA and FQGNSA. This CDR3 has 14 residues. V was shortened by 6 bases and J by 0 bases, with 11 bases between the two germline ends.